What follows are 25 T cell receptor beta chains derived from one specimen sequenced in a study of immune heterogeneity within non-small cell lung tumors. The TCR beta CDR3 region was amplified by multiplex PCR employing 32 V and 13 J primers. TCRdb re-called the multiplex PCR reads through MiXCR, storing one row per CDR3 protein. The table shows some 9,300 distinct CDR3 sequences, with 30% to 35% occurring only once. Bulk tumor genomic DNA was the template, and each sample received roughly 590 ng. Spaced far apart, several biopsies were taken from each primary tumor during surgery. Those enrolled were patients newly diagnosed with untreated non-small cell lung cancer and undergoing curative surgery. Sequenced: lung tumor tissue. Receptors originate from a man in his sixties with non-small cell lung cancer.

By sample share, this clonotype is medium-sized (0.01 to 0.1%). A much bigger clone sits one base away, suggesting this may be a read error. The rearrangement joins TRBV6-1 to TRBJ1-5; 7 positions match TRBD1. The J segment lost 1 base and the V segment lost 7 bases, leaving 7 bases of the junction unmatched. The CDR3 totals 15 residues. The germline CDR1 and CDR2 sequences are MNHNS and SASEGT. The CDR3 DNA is TGTGCCAGCATCTTAGGGACAGAGAGCAATCAGCCCCAGCATTTT. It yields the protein CASILGTESNQPQHF.

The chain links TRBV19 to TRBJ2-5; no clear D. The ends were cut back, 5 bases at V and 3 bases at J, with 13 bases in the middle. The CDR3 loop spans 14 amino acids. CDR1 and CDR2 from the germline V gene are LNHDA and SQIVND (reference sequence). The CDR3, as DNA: TGTGCCAGTAGTGCTACCAATAGGGAAGAGACCCAGTACTTC. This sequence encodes CASSATNREETQYF.

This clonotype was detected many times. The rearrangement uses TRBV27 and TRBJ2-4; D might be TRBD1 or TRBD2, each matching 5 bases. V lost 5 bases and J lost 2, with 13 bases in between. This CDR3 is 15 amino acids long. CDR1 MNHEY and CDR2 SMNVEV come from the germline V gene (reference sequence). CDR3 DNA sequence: TGTGCCAGCAGTAAAAGAGGGGTAACCAAAAACATTCAGTACTTC. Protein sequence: CASSKRGVTKNIQYF.

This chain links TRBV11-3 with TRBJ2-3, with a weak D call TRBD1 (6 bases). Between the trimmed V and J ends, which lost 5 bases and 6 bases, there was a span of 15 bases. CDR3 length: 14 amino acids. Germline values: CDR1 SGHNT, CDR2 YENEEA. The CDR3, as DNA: TGTGCCAGCAGCCCAGGGGATCCGTCGGATACGCAGTATTTT. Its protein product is CASSPGDPSDTQYF.

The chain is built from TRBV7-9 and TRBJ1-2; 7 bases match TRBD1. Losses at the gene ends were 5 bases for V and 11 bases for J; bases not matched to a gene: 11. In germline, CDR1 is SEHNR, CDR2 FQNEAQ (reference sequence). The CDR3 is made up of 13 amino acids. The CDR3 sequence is CASSQEPGQFYTF. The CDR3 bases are TGTGCCAGCAGCCAGGAACCGGGACAGTTTTACACCTTC.

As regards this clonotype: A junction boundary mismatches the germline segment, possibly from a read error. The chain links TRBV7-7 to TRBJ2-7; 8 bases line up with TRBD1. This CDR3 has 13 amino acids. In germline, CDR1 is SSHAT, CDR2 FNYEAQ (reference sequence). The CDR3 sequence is CASSPGQGYEQYF. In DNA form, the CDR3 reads TGTGCTAGCAGCCCAGGACAGGGCTACGAGCAGTACTTC.

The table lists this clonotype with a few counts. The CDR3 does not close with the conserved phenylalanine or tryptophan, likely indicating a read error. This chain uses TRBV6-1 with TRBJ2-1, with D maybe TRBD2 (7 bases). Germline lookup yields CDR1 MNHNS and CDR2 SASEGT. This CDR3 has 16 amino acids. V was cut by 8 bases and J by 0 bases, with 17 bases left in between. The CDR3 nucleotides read TGTGCCAGCCGCGGGGGCCCCAAAGGCTCCTACAATGAGCAGTTCTTA. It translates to CASRGGPKGSYNEQFL.

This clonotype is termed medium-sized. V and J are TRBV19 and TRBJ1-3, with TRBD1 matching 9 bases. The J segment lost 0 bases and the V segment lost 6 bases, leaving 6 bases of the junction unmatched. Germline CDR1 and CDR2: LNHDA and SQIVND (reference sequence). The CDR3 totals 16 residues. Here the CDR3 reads CASRPGTGFSGNTIYF. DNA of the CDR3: TGTGCCAGTAGACCCGGGACAGGGTTCTCTGGAAACACCATATATTTT.

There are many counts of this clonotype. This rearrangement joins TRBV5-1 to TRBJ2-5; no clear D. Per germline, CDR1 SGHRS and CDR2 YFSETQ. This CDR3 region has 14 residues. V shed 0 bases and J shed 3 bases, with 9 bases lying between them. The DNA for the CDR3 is TGCGCCAGCAGCTTGGGGGGTGTTAAAGAGACCCAGTACTTC. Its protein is CASSLGGVKETQYF.

The CDR3 spells CASSQNRGNKNIQYF. DNA for the CDR3: TGCGCCAGCAGCCAAAACAGGGGAAACAAAAACATTCAGTACTTC. The chain uses TRBV4-3 and TRBJ2-4, with TRBD1 matching 7 bases. Germline CDR1 and CDR2: LGHNA and YSLEER. V lost 2 bases, J lost 3 bases, and 4 bases stayed unmatched. The CDR3 is 15 residues long.

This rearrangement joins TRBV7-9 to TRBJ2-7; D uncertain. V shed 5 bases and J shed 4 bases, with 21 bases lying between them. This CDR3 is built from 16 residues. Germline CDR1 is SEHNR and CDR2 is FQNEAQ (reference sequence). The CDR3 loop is CASSPKAGDIFYEQYF. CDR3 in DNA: TGTGCCAGCAGCCCGAAGGCCGGAGACATTTTTTACGAGCAGTACTTC.

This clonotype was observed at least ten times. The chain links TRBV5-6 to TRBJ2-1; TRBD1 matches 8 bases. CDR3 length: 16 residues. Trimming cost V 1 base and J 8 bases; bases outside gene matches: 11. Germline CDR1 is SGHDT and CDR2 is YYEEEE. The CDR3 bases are TGTGCCAGCAGCTTGCGAGCCGGGACAGGCTTCCATGAGCAGTTCTTC. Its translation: CASSLRAGTGFHEQFF.

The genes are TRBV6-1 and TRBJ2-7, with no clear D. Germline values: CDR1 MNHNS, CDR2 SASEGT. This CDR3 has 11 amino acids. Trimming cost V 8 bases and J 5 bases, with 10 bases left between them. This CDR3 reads CASQAPNEQYF. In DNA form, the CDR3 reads TGTGCCAGCCAAGCCCCGAACGAGCAGTACTTC.

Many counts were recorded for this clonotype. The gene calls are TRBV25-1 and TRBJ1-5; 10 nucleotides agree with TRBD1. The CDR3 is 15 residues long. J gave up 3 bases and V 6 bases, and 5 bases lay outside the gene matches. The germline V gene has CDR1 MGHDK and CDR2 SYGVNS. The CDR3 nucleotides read TGTGCCAGCAGCGCCGGGACAGGGGCCAATCAGCCCCAGCATTTT. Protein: CASSAGTGANQPQHF.

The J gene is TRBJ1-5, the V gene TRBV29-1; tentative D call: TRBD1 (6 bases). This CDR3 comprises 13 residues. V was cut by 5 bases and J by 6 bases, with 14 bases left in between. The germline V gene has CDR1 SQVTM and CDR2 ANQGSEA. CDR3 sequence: CSVWGGVGQPQHF. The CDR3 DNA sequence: TGCAGCGTTTGGGGGGGCGTTGGTCAGCCCCAGCATTTT.

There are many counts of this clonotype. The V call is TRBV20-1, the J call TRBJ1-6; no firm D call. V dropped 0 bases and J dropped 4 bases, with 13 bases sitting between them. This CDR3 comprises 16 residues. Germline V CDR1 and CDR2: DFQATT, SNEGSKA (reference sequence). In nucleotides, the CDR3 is TGCAGTGCTAGAGAAGGAGAGAAGCAATATAATTCACCCCTCCACTTT. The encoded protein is CSAREGEKQYNSPLHF.

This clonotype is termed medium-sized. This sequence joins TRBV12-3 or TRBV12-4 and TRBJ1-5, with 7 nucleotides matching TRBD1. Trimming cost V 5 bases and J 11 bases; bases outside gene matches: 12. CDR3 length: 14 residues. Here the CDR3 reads CASSGRTGPTAQHF. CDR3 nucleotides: TGTGCCAGCAGTGGACGGACAGGTCCCACGGCCCAGCATTTT.

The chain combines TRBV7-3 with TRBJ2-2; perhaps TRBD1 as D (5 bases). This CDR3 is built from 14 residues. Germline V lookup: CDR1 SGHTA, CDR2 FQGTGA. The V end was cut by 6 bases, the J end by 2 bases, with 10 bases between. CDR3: CASSTGPNTGELFF. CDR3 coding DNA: TGTGCCAGCAGTACAGGTCCCAACACCGGGGAGCTGTTTTTT.

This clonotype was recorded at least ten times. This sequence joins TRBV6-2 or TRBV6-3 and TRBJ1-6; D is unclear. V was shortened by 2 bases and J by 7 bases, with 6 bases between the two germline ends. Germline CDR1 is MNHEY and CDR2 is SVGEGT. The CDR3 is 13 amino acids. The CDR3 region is CASSYRQNSPLHF. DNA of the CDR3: TGTGCCAGCAGTTACAGACAAAATTCACCCCTCCACTTT.

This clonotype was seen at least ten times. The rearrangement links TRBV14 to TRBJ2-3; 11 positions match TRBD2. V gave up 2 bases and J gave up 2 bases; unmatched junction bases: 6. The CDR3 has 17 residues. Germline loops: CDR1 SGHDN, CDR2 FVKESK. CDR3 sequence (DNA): TGTGCCAGCAGCCAACGATTAGCGGGAGGGCCCACAGATACGCAGTATTTT. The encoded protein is CASSQRLAGGPTDTQYF.

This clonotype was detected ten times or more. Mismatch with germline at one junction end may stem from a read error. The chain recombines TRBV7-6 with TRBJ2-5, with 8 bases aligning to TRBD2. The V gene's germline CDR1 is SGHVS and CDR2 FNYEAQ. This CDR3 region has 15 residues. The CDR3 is CASSLETGLVGNLFF. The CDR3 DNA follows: TGTGCCAGCAGCTTAGAAACGGGACTAGTTGGGAACCTCTTCTTC.

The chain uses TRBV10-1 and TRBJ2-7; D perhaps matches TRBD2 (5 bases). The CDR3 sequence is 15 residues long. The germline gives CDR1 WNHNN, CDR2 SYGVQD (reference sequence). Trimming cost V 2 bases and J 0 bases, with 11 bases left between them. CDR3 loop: CASSEGLPSSYEQYF. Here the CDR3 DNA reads TGCGCCAGCAGTGAGGGACTTCCGAGCTCCTACGAGCAGTACTTC.

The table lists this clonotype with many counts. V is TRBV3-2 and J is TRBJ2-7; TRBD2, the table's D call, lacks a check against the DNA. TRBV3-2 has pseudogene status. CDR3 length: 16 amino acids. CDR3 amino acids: CASSQWDSGKTYEQYF. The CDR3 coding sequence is TGTGCCAGCAGCCAATGGGATAGCGGGAAAACCTACGAGCAGTACTTC.

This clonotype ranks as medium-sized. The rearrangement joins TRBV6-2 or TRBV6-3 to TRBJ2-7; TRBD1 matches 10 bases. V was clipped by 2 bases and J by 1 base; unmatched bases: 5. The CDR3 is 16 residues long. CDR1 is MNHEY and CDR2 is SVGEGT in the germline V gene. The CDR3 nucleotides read TGTGCCAGCAGTTACGGCGGGGACAGGGGTTCCTACGAGCAGTACTTC. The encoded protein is CASSYGGDRGSYEQYF.

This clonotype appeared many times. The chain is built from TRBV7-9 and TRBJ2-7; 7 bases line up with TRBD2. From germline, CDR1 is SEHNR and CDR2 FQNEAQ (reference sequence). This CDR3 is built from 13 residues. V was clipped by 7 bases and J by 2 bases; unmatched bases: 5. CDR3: CASTPSGPYEQYF. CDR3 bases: TGTGCCAGCACCCCTAGCGGTCCCTACGAGCAGTACTTC.